The 27 T cell receptor beta chains in this list originate from one sample, sequenced in a study of shared clonotypes between healthy human individuals. Only in-frame clones appear in the TCRdb table, and some are missing; sequencing was by immunoSEQ multiplex PCR. The table records over a million clones, roughly 70% of them present only once. Sequencing was performed on memory CD4+ T cells sorted from blood. The subset was: CD45RA-negative fraction. The receptor source for this set is a man between 18 and 35 years old in good health.

V and J are TRBV18 and TRBJ1-2; D unclear. V was trimmed by 6 bases and J by 4 bases, leaving 21 bases between them. Looked up from germline, CDR1 is KGHSH and CDR2 is LQKENI. The CDR3 consists of 16 residues. The CDR3 spells CASSNQEGKGFYGYTF. The CDR3 nucleotides read TGTGCCAGCTCGAACCAGGAGGGCAAGGGCTTCTATGGCTACACCTTC.

The chain recombines TRBV30 with TRBJ1-4; TRBD1 matches 7 bases. J gave up 0 bases and V 7 bases, and 20 bases lay outside the gene matches. CDR1 and CDR2 from the germline V gene are GTSNPN and SVGIG (reference sequence). The CDR3 sequence is 19 residues long. CDR3 protein: CASTLPEFRGRSTNEKLFF. CDR3 sequence (DNA): TGTGCCTCCACCCTCCCTGAGTTCAGGGGGAGATCAACTAATGAAAAACTGTTTTTT.

The chain employs TRBV4-3 and TRBJ1-5; the D gene is possibly TRBD1 (5 bases). Trimming removed 5 bases at V and 2 bases at J, with 25 bases between. The CDR3 spans 19 residues. The V gene's germline CDR1 is LGHNA and CDR2 YSLEER. Here the CDR3 DNA reads TGCGCCAGCAGCGTCCATCGGGAAGGCGGGGGGAACGGCAATCAGCCCCAGCATTTT. It translates to CASSVHREGGGNGNQPQHF.

This clone has more than one count but fewer than ten. The chain is built from TRBV10-3 and TRBJ1-1; D is unresolved. The ends were cut back, 6 bases at V and 8 bases at J, with 13 bases in the middle. The germline gives CDR1 ENHRY, CDR2 SYGVKD. The CDR3 extends over 12 amino acids. The CDR3 protein is CAISANPAEAFF. The DNA of the CDR3 is TGTGCCATCAGCGCTAACCCAGCAGAAGCTTTCTTT.

This clone was observed once. This chain connects TRBV19 to TRBJ2-3, with 9 bases lining up with TRBD2. This CDR3 is built from 17 residues. V shed 5 bases and J 0 bases; nucleotides not matched to a gene: 9. CDR1 LNHDA and CDR2 SQIVND come from the germline V gene (reference sequence). The CDR3 here is CASSSSSGVLSTDTQYF. In DNA, the CDR3 is TGTGCCAGTAGTTCTTCTAGCGGGGTCCTTAGCACAGATACGCAGTATTTT.

The genes are TRBV28 and TRBJ1-2; D gene unclear. CDR3 length: 15 amino acids. Germline CDR1 MDHEN, CDR2 SYDVKM. V was clipped by 1 base and J by 5 bases, with 14 bases between them. The CDR3 nucleotides are TGTGCCAGCAGTTTATATGAGTCATCCCTTTATGGCTACACCTTC. It codes for CASSLYESSLYGYTF.

This sequence joins TRBV6-5 and TRBJ2-7; possible D gene TRBD1, 6 bases. The V and J ends lost 8 bases and 3 bases respectively, with 11 bases between them. The CDR3 is 12 amino acids. CDR1 is MNHEY, CDR2 SVGAGI, per germline. This chain's CDR3 is CASRDTLYEQYF. CDR3 bases: TGTGCCAGCCGGGACACCCTCTACGAGCAGTACTTC.

The chain carries TRBV19 and TRBJ2-6, with D uncertain. Trimming pared 3 bases from V and 0 bases from J, leaving 18 bases between. Germline CDR1 and CDR2: LNHDA and SQIVND (reference sequence). The CDR3 contains 19 residues. CDR3 in amino acids: CASSIGEGHWGSGANVLTF. The CDR3 DNA is TGTGCCAGTAGTATTGGAGAAGGGCATTGGGGCTCTGGGGCCAACGTCCTGACTTTC.

Concerning this clone itself: The sample holds other DNA sequences that translate to the same CDR3. This chain joins TRBV30 and TRBJ2-7, with D perhaps matching TRBD1 (7 bases). V was cut by 2 bases and J by 4 bases, with 12 bases left in between. The germline V gene encodes CDR1 GTSNPN and CDR2 SVGIG (reference sequence). The CDR3 runs 13 residues. DNA of the CDR3: TGTGCCTGGAGTCCCCCAGGGGGGTACGAGCAGTACTTC. Encoded protein: CAWSPPGGYEQYF.

V is TRBV6-6 and J is TRBJ2-2, with 12 bases aligning to TRBD2. CDR1 is MNHNY and CDR2 is SVGAGI in the germline V gene (reference sequence). This CDR3 comprises 15 residues. V shed 6 bases and J 7 bases; nucleotides not matched to a gene: 6. The CDR3 loop reads CASRETSGSHGELFF. Here the CDR3 DNA reads TGTGCCAGCAGGGAGACTAGCGGGAGTCACGGGGAGCTGTTTTTT.

V is TRBV19 and J is TRBJ1-5, with 10 positions matching TRBD1. Unmatched junction bases numbered 8, after V lost 6 bases and J lost 0 bases. CDR1 and CDR2 from the germline V gene are LNHDA and SQIVND (reference sequence). CDR3 length equals 17 residues. CDR3 residues: CASSSGTGAFSNQPQHF. CDR3 DNA sequence: TGTGCCAGTAGCTCCGGGACAGGGGCCTTTAGCAATCAGCCCCAGCATTTT.

Note on this clone: Other DNA sequences from this sample encode an identical CDR3 as well. The gene calls are TRBV9 and TRBJ2-5, with D possibly matching TRBD1 (5 bases). Germline CDR1 is SGDLS and CDR2 is YYNGEE. CDR3 length equals 14 residues. The V gene lost 0 bases and the J gene lost 3 bases, with 9 bases spanning the gap. CDR3 amino acids: CASSVGLDKETQYF. CDR3 DNA sequence: TGTGCCAGCAGCGTAGGCTTGGACAAAGAGACCCAGTACTTC.

This clone was seen ten or more times. This rearrangement joins TRBV6-6 to TRBJ2-1; TRBD1 is a possible D gene (5 bases). The CDR3 runs to 13 residues. The V gene lost 11 bases and the J gene lost 9 bases, with 20 bases spanning the gap. In germline, CDR1 is MNHNY, CDR2 SVGAGI (reference sequence). CDR3 residues: CAAQGISGVEQFF. The DNA of the CDR3 is TGTGCCGCCCAGGGCATTTCTGGAGTTGAGCAGTTCTTC.

The rearrangement links TRBV6-5 to TRBJ2-5, with 10 bases lining up with TRBD1. V lost 6 bases, J lost 5 bases, and 9 bases stayed unmatched. CDR1 is MNHEY, CDR2 SVGAGI, per germline. The CDR3 spans 15 residues. This CDR3 reads CASSPRQGAWETQYF. In DNA form, the CDR3 reads TGTGCCAGCAGCCCTAGACAGGGGGCTTGGGAGACCCAGTACTTC.

The chain joins TRBV2 to TRBJ2-1; TRBD2 matches 14 bases. Trimming cost V 4 bases and J 9 bases; bases outside gene matches: 14. CDR3 length: 18 amino acids. Germline CDR1 is SNHLY and CDR2 is FYNNEI. Here the CDR3 DNA reads TGTGCCAGCAGTGTTAACAAGGGGGGACTAGCGGGAGCTGGTGAGCAGTTCTTC. It translates to CASSVNKGGLAGAGEQFF.

V usage is TRBV5-6 and J usage is TRBJ1-1; TRBD1 matches at 10 bases. This CDR3 has 14 residues. Germline V gene lookup returns CDR1 SGHDT and CDR2 YYEEEE. V shed 4 bases and J 4 bases; nucleotides not matched to a gene: 4. Here the CDR3 DNA reads TGTGCCAGCAGCCCGGGACAGGGGACCACTGAAGCTTTCTTT. As protein: CASSPGQGTTEAFF.

Points on this clone: Since a much larger clone is just one base distant, this may be a read error. This same CDR3 is encoded by further DNA sequences in the sample. V gene TRBV11-2 combines with J gene TRBJ1-1, with unresolved D. Germline V CDR1 and CDR2: SGHAT, FQNNGV. Trimming left V 1 base short and J 4 bases short, with 1 base between. The CDR3 extends over 11 amino acids. The CDR3 DNA is TGTGCCAGCAGCTTAGTCACTGAAGCTTTCTTT. It specifies CASSLVTEAFF.

The rearrangement uses TRBV2 and TRBJ2-3, with D maybe TRBD2 (6 bases). Germline V lookup: CDR1 SNHLY, CDR2 FYNNEI. This CDR3 comprises 13 residues. Trimming stripped 6 bases from V and 5 bases from J, with 12 bases between. CDR3 region: CASSPISGDTQYF. CDR3 in DNA: TGTGCCAGCAGCCCAATTAGCGGAGATACGCAGTATTTT.

This clone was detected once. The chain combines TRBV15 with TRBJ1-2; D not resolved. Germline-derived CDR1 and CDR2 are LNHNV and YYDKDF (reference sequence). V was clipped by 3 bases and J by 3 bases, with 14 bases between them. The CDR3 runs 15 residues. The CDR3 bases are TGTGCCACCAGCAGGTCGGGCCGTGGTCACTATGGCTACACCTTC. Amino acids: CATSRSGRGHYGYTF.

This clone has only a few counts. This rearrangement joins TRBV5-4 to TRBJ1-1; D call uncertain. Germline lookup yields CDR1 SGHNT and CDR2 YYREEE (reference sequence). Trimming cost V 6 bases and J 1 base, with 10 bases left between them. The CDR3 totals 13 residues. CDR3 sequence reads: CASNGAPNTEAFF. The DNA of the CDR3 is TGTGCCAGCAACGGAGCGCCGAACACTGAAGCTTTCTTT.

Ten or more counts support this clone. V is TRBV5-1 and J is TRBJ2-3; 16 positions match TRBD2. The V segment lost 3 bases and the J segment 7 bases; nucleotides outside the gene matches: 8. Germline V gene data show CDR1 as SGHRS and CDR2 as YFSETQ. The CDR3 totals 17 residues. The CDR3: CASSSGTSGGADYTQYF. CDR3 sequence (DNA): TGCGCCAGCAGCTCCGGGACTAGCGGGGGGGCCGACTATACGCAGTATTTT.

V usage is TRBV18 and J usage is TRBJ1-4, with 10 bases aligning to TRBD1. This CDR3 spans 15 amino acids. The J segment lost 7 bases and the V segment lost 6 bases, leaving 8 bases of the junction unmatched. Germline CDR1 reads KGHSH; CDR2 reads LQKENI. CDR3 DNA sequence: TGTGCCAGCTCGGGACAGGGGTCAATCGGTGAAAAACTGTTTTTT. This sequence encodes CASSGQGSIGEKLFF.

This clone was detected a few times. This chain links TRBV18 with TRBJ1-3; 10 nucleotides line up with TRBD1. The junction had 9 bases not matched to a gene; V was cut back by 6 bases and J by 7 bases. CDR1 KGHSH and CDR2 LQKENI come from the germline V gene. This CDR3 is built from 15 residues. The CDR3 DNA reads TGTGCCAGCTCGGCGGGACAGGGGACCGGGAACACCATATATTTT. Residues: CASSAGQGTGNTIYF.

The chain employs TRBV7-9 and TRBJ1-3; D not certain. Trimming left V 3 bases short and J 0 bases short, with 9 bases between. Germline loops: CDR1 SEHNR, CDR2 FQNEAQ (reference sequence). The CDR3 runs to 15 residues. The CDR3 DNA follows: TGTGCCAGCAGCTTTCTGGAACCCTCTGGAAACACCATATATTTT. Translation gives CASSFLEPSGNTIYF.

For this clone: Just one base apart from a much larger clone, this may be a read error. The chain couples TRBV5-4 to TRBJ2-3; 14 bases fit TRBD2. There are 17 residues in the CDR3. The germline V gene encodes CDR1 SGHNT and CDR2 YYREEE (reference sequence). With 4 bases clipped from V and 4 bases from J, the junction kept 8 bases outside the gene matches. In DNA, the CDR3 is TGTGCCAGCAGCGGAGGACTAGCGGGGGGAAGCGCAGATACGCAGTATTTT. Encoded protein: CASSGGLAGGSADTQYF.

The V call is TRBV11-2, the J call TRBJ2-7, with D possibly called TRBD1 or TRBD2 (5 bases each). CDR1 is SGHAT, CDR2 FQNNGV, per germline. The CDR3 has 13 amino acids. V dropped 7 bases and J dropped 5 bases, with 15 bases sitting between them. CDR3 in DNA: TGTGCCAGCAATTTGGCAGGGACGAACGAGCAGTACTTC. Protein product: CASNLAGTNEQYF. The whole variable domain, filled in from reference TRBV11-2 and TRBJ2-7, reads EAGVAQSPRYKIIEKRQSVAFWCNPISGHATLYWYQQILGQGPKLLIQFQNNGVVDDSQLPKDRFSAERLKGVDSTLKIQPAKLEDSAVYLCASNLAGTNEQYFGPGTRLTVT.

V and J are TRBV11-3 and TRBJ2-1; the D is unclear. Germline CDR1 is SGHNT and CDR2 is YENEEA. The CDR3 is made up of 13 amino acids. Between the trimmed V and J ends, which lost 0 bases and 6 bases, there was a span of 6 bases. CDR3 sequence reads: CASSLDGSNEQFF. In DNA, the CDR3 is TGTGCCAGCAGCTTAGACGGTAGCAATGAGCAGTTCTTC.